This T cell receptor beta chain was identified during a study of PD-1 blockade in classical Hodgkin lymphoma. For the study at large: Patients in the cohort were put on intravenous nivolumab, 3 mg/kg every 2 weeks. Regarding the study as a whole: TCR diversity in CD4+, not CD8+, cells rose significantly by C4D1. Relative to healthy donors, newly diagnosed patients reportedly had lower baseline TCR diversity, which was reported as lower still in relapsed/refractory patients.

Following autologous stem cell transplantation, relapse occurred in every patient, and exposure to brentuximab vedotin varied. This CDR3 spans 16 amino acids. V was clipped by 0 bases and J by 3 bases, with 12 bases between them. Germline lookup yields CDR1 MNHNY and CDR2 SVGAGI (reference sequence). Measured with immunoSEQ multiplex PCR; TCRdb has only the in-frame clones, and not every one. Found here are over 50,000 clones, roughly 80% of them singletons; the top ten hold approximately 15%. For this clone: The antigen is not known.

The chain combines TRBV6-6 with TRBJ1-5; D unclear. This receptor was obtained from a human donor with classical Hodgkin lymphoma. The input for sequencing was peripheral blood mononuclear cells (PBMCs), taken at baseline. The CDR3: CASSYSRKLSNQPQHF. Here the CDR3 DNA reads TGTGCCAGCAGTTACTCGAGGAAGCTATCCAATCAGCCCCAGCATTTT.